This TCR beta chain was obtained from a study of control samples from healthy donors and cancer patients. Some clones are missing from TCRdb's copy, which holds only in-frame ones; the method was immunoSEQ multiplex PCR. The profile covers about 110,000 clones, with 80% to 90% appearing a single time and approximately 18% taken by the ten largest. V gave up 4 bases and J gave up 3 bases, with 12 bases separating them. The CDR3 loop spans 15 amino acids. Germline CDR1 reads MNHEY; CDR2 reads SMNVEV (reference sequence). The sequence was collected from a woman aged 50 to 60 in good health. The sequenced sample was blood. V is TRBV27 and J is TRBJ1-4; D may be TRBD1 (6 bases). The CDR3 DNA sequence: TGTGCCAGCAGTTCGCAGGGGTTAGCTAATGAAAAACTGTTTTTT. Translating gives CASSSQGLANEKLFF.